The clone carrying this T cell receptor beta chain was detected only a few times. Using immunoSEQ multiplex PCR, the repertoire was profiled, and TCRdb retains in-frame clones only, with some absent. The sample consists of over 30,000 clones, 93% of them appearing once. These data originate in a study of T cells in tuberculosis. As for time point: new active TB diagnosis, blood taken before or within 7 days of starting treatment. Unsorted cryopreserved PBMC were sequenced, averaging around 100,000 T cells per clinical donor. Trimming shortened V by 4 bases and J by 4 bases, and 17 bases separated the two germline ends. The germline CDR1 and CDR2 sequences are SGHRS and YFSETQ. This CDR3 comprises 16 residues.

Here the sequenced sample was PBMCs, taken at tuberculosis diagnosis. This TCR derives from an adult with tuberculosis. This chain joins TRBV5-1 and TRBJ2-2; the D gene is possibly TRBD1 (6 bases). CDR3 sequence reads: CASSKETGSRTGELFF. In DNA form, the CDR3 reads TGCGCCAGCAGCAAAGAAACAGGGAGTCGCACCGGGGAGCTGTTTTTT.